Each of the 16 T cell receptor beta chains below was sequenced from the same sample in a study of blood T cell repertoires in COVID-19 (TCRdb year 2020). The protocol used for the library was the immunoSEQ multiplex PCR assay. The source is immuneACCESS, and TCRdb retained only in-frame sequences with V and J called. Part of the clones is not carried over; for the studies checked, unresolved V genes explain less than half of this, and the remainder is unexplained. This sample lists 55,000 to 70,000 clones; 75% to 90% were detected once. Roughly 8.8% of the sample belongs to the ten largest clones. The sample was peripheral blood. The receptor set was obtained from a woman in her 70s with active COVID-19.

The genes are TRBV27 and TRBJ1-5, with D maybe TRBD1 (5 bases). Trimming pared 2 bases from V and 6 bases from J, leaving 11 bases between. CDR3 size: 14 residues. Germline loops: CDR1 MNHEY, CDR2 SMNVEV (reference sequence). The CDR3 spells CASSLVGGSQPQHF. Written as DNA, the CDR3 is TGTGCCAGCAGTTTAGTTGGGGGGTCTCAGCCCCAGCATTTT.

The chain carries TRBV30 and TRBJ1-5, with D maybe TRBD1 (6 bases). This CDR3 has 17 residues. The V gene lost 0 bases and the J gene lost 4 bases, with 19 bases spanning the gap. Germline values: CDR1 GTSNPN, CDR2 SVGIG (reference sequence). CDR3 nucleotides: TGTGCCTGGAGTGTAAGAGGGGGTTTAGGGGAAAATCAGCCCCAGCATTTT. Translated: CAWSVRGGLGENQPQHF. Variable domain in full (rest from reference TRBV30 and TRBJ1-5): SQTIHQWPATLVQPVGSPLSLECTVEGTSNPNLYWYRQAAGRGLQLLFYSVGIGQISSEVPQNLSASRPQDRQFILSSKKLLLSDSGFYLCAWSVRGGLGENQPQHFGDGTRLSIL.

CDR3 bases: TGTGCCAGTACCGGGGCGGGAGGGCGTAATGAGCAGTTCTTC. It codes for CASTGAGGRNEQFF. The rearrangement links TRBV19 to TRBJ2-1, with 9 bases fitting TRBD2. This CDR3 comprises 14 residues. CDR1 and CDR2 from the germline V gene are LNHDA and SQIVND (reference sequence). The trim removed 7 bases at V and 7 bases at J, leaving 8 bases unmatched. Full variable domain (outside the CDR3, taken from reference TRBV19 and TRBJ2-1): DGGITQSPKYLFRKEGQNVTLSCEQNLNHDAMYWYRQDPGQGLRLIYYSQIVNDFQKGDIAEGYSVSREKKESFPLTVTSAQKNPTAFYLCASTGAGGRNEQFFGPGTRLTVL.

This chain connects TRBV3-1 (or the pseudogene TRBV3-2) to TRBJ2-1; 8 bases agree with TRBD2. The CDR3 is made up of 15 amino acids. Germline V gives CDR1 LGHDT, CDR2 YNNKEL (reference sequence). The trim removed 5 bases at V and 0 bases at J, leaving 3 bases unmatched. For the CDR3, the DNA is TGTGCCAGCAGCGCCAGCGGGAGCTCCTACAATGAGCAGTTCTTC. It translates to CASSASGSSYNEQFF.

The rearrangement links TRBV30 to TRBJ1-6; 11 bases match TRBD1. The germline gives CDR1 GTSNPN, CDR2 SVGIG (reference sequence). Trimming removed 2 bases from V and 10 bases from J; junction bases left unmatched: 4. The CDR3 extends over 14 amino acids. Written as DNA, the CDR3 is TGTGCCTGGAGTTCTGGGACAGGGGGATCACCCCTCCACTTT. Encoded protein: CAWSSGTGGSPLHF.

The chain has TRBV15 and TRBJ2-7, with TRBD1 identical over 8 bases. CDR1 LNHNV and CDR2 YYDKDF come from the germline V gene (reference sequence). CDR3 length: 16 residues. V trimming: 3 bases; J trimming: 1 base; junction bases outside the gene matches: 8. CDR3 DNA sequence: TGTGCCACCAGCAGCGCCGGGACAGGCCCATCCTACGAGCAGTACTTC. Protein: CATSSAGTGPSYEQYF.

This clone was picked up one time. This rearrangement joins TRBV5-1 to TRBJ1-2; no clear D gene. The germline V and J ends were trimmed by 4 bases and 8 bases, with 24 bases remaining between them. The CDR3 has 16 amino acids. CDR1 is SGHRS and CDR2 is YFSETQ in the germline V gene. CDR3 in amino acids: CASSPSPRSDIGGYTF. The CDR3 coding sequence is TGCGCCAGCAGCCCCTCTCCCAGGTCCGATATTGGCGGCTACACCTTC.

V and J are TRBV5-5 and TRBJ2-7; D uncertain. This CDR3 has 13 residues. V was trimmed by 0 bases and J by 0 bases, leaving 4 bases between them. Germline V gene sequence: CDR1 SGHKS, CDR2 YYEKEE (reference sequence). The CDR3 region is CASSLAGSYEQYF. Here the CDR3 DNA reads TGTGCCAGCAGCTTGGCAGGCTCCTACGAGCAGTACTTC.

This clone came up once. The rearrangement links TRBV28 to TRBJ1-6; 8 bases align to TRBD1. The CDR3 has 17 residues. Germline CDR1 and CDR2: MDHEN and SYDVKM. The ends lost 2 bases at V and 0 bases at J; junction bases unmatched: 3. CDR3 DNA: TGTGCCAGCAGTTTACGCGGACAGGGCTCCTATAATTCACCCCTCCACTTT. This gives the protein CASSLRGQGSYNSPLHF.

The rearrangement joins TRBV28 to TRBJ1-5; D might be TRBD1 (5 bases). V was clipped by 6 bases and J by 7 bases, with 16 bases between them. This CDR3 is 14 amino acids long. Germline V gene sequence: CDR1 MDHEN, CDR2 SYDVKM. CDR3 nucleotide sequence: TGTGCCAGCAGGACAGCAGGGTCCGGCCAGCCCCAGCATTTT. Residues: CASRTAGSGQPQHF.

CDR3 loop: CASSPEVSAANEQFF. CDR3 bases: TGCGCCAGCAGCCCCGAGGTTAGCGCAGCCAATGAGCAGTTCTTC. The chain uses TRBV5-1 and TRBJ2-1; D perhaps matches TRBD2 (5 bases). V was trimmed by 4 bases and J by 6 bases, leaving 17 bases between them. Germline V CDR1 and CDR2: SGHRS, YFSETQ. The length of the CDR3 is 15 residues.

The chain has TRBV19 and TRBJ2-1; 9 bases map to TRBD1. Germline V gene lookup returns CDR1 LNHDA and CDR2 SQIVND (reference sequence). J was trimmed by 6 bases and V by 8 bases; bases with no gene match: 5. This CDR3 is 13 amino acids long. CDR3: CASGDRGFNEQFF. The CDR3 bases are TGTGCCAGTGGTGACAGGGGGTTCAATGAGCAGTTCTTC.

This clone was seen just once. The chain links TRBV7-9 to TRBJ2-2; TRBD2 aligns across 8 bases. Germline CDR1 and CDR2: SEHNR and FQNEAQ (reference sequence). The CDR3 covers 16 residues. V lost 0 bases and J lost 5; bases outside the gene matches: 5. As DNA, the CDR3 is TGTGCCAGCAGCTTAGCGCCGGGAGGGTTAACCGGGGAGCTGTTTTTT. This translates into CASSLAPGGLTGELFF.

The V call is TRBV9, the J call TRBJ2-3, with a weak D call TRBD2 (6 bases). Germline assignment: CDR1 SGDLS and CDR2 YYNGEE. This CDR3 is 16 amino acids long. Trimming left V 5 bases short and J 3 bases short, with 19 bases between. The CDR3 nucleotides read TGTGCCAGCAGGCGGGATAGCGGCCAATTGACAGATACGCAGTATTTT. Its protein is CASRRDSGQLTDTQYF.

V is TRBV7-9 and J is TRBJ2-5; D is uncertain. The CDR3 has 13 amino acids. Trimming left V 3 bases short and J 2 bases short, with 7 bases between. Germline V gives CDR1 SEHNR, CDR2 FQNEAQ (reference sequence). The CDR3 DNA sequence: TGTGCCAGCAGCTTGGGCCGACAAGAGACCCAGTACTTC. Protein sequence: CASSLGRQETQYF.

The CDR3 is CASSQGVHIQYF. The CDR3 coding sequence is TGTGCCAGCAGTCAAGGGGTTCACATTCAGTACTTC. The chain uses TRBV28 and TRBJ2-4; TRBD1 might be the D (5 bases). The V gene's germline CDR1 is MDHEN and CDR2 SYDVKM. The CDR3 has 12 amino acids. The germline V and J ends were trimmed by 5 bases and 8 bases, with 10 bases remaining between them.